The sequence of this TCR beta chain was determined in a study of blood T cells in healthy people across ages (dated by TCRdb to the mid-2010s). For the wider study: In model experiments, template switching captured about one uniquely barcoded TCR beta cDNA molecule for every two T cells. To track age-related changes in TCR beta repertoire diversity, the study relied on deep sequencing normalized with unique cDNA molecular identifiers. The donors were split into four age groups: young (average approximately 16 years), middle-aged (more than 35), aged (over 55) and long-lived (more than 80). Donors of different ages were randomly distributed across sequencing lanes to avoid experimental bias. Two additional independent replicas of 1 million unique cDNA reads from the same blood draw were analyzed for two donors (one aged 18 to 29 and one aged 80 or older). Summary of the overall study and its limitations: Conclusive comparison of naive and antigen-experienced compartments was prevented by the profiling of bulk unsorted PBMCs. Observed TCR beta diversity per million T cells fell roughly linearly with age, and a significant reduction was already apparent by age around 40. Estimates of total diversity based on one million sequenced T cells were regarded as lower bounds and as underestimates. The long-lived group showed more naive CD4+ T cells, fewer expanded clones and increased TCR diversity than the aged group, suggesting age selection. Observed TCR beta diversity correlated strongly with the percentage of naive T cells measured by flow cytometry. Because the CMV infection status of the donors was unknown, age-related changes in expanded clonotypes may potentially have been confounded.

The 39 donors, aged about 6 to 95 years, were systemically healthy Caucasian individuals from Russia. About 10 milliliters of peripheral blood were collected from each donor into EDTA-treated Vacutainer tubes. Ficoll-Paque density-gradient centrifugation was used to isolate PBMCs, with at least 6.5 million per sample. Total RNA, at least 5 micrograms per sample, was extracted from PBMCs with Trizol reagent. The percentages of naive CD45RAhigh/CD27high T cells were determined by flow cytometry on a PBMC aliquot from every donor. To prepare the library, 5' RACE was applied. Sequencer: Illumina HiSeq 2500. The second PCR ran for about 7 to 11 cycles and used a J-beta primer mix along with a sample-barcoded 5' primer. A unique molecular identifier was introduced onto each TCR beta cDNA molecule by a template-switch 5' adaptor carrying 12 random nucleotides. Each sample yielded at least 3 million CDR3-containing paired-end reads. All of the RNA was converted into first-strand cDNA using the Mint cDNA synthesis kit, with a TRBC-specific oligonucleotide serving as the primer. Following uracil-DNA glycosylase treatment, all cDNA underwent a first 18-cycle PCR with the universal primers M1SS and BC2_uni_R. As for how the authors treated the data: For normalization, 1 million high-quality reads, each with a distinct molecular identifier, were randomly selected from each sample. Reads sharing molecular identifiers were discarded rather than binned into consensus sequences. CDR3 identification, clonotype clustering and error correction used MiTCR with a Q25 quality threshold and the strictest error-elimination algorithm. A nonparametric unseen species model with Euler transformation was used to estimate lower-bound total TCR beta diversity. TCRdb reworked the public reads: Q25 trimming with fastp, MiXCR clone assembly, productive beta chains retained. Every entry covers one CDR3 protein and lists the most common genes and DNA from its rows. The V and J calls follow TCRdb's processing rather than the paper's. In this sample the table shows around 580,000 distinct CDR3 sequences, less than 60% of which occur a single time. Roughly 25% of the sample goes to the ten largest clones.

Comments on this clonotype: Its specific antigen is unknown. No base quality information exists; no much larger clone differs at one position.

For CDR1 and CDR2, the germline V gene (reference sequence) lists DFQATT and SNEGSKA. V loses 6 bases of germline sequence and J loses 0 bases, and the interval between the two ends is 9 bases. There are 13 amino acids in the CDR3, from cysteine to phenylalanine inclusive. The kept DNA is CDR3 alone, 39 bases in frame from the first base. The chain links TRBV20-1 with TRBJ2-1; the D gene is perhaps TRBD2, from 6 matching bases. The sequence was obtained from an elderly man in good health. What was sequenced was blood. For the CDR3, the sequence is CSADGSSYNEQFF. The nucleotide sequence is given as TGCAGTGCCGACGGGAGCTCCTACAATGAGCAGTTCTTC.